Shown below are 26 T cell receptor beta chains from a single sample sequenced in a study of cytomegalovirus exposure and HLA in healthy donors. Primers included in the PCR were 60 Vbeta and 13 Jbeta primers. The protocol was immunoSEQ multiplex PCR, while the TCRdb copy is restricted to in-frame clones and leaves out a portion. The table records approximately 150,000 clones, more than 80% of them present only once. Specimen: PBMCs. The source of these receptors is a woman in her late teens or twenties in good health and CMV-seropositive.

The chain combines TRBV2 with TRBJ1-1, with 9 bases identical to TRBD1. Per germline, CDR1 SNHLY and CDR2 FYNNEI. V trimming: 6 bases; J trimming: 5 bases; junction bases outside the gene matches: 10. This CDR3 region has 15 residues. CDR3 sequence reads: CASSNNRGPGTEAFF. DNA for the CDR3: TGTGCCAGCAGCAACAACAGGGGGCCGGGGACTGAAGCTTTCTTT.

V is TRBV13 and J is TRBJ1-6; D might be TRBD1 (5 bases). The CDR3 consists of 16 residues. Trimming pared 2 bases from V and 9 bases from J, leaving 17 bases between. CDR1 and CDR2 (germline): PRHDT, FYEKMQ (reference sequence). As DNA, the CDR3 is TGTGCCAGCAGCTTACGTGGGGGGGAATTGAGTTCACCCCTCCACTTT. This sequence encodes CASSLRGGELSSPLHF.

The chain carries TRBV9 and TRBJ2-1; TRBD2 might be the D (6 bases). The germline V gene has CDR1 SGDLS and CDR2 YYNGEE. The CDR3 consists of 18 residues. Trimming stripped 3 bases from V and 5 bases from J, with 24 bases between. The CDR3 sequence: CASSAPDGGAARDNEQFF. CDR3 sequence (DNA): TGTGCCAGCAGCGCCCCGGATGGAGGGGCGGCCAGGGACAATGAGCAGTTCTTC.

This clone came up once. The chain has TRBV6-1 and TRBJ2-2, with D perhaps TRBD2 (5 bases). CDR3 length equals 14 residues. Germline CDR1 reads MNHNS; CDR2 reads SASEGT. The ends were cut back, 5 bases at V and 10 bases at J, with 17 bases in the middle. The CDR3, as DNA: TGTGCCAGCAGTCCCCGAGGGTGGGGTCAGGAGCTGTTTTTT. Translating gives CASSPRGWGQELFF.

The V call is TRBV15, the J call TRBJ2-3, with TRBD1 matching over 8 bases. CDR3 length: 17 residues. The junction had 7 bases not matched to a gene; V was cut back by 0 bases and J by 2 bases. Germline CDR1 LNHNV, CDR2 YYDKDF (reference sequence). In nucleotides, the CDR3 is TGTGCCACCAGCAGAGATGACAGGGGCATATCCACAGATACGCAGTATTTT. Encoded protein: CATSRDDRGISTDTQYF.

This clone was seen a handful of times. The chain links TRBV7-2 to TRBJ2-7, with 9 bases aligning to TRBD2. The CDR3 extends over 15 amino acids. Germline loops: CDR1 SGHTA, CDR2 FQGNSA. V shed 3 bases and J 6 bases; nucleotides not matched to a gene: 9. CDR3 protein: CASSFGGGAPLEQYF. DNA for the CDR3: TGTGCCAGCAGCTTTGGCGGGGGGGCCCCCCTCGAGCAGTACTTC.

The CDR3 nucleotides are TGCAGCGCAAGGGACAGGGGGGCGTGGGGCTACACCTTC. Protein: CSARDRGAWGYTF. V usage is TRBV29-1 and J usage is TRBJ1-2; 11 positions match TRBD1. The V and J ends lost 7 bases and 8 bases, in that order; junction bases with no gene match: 9. The CDR3 has 13 amino acids. The germline V gene encodes CDR1 SQVTM and CDR2 ANQGSEA.

V usage is TRBV6-5 and J usage is TRBJ1-1; perhaps TRBD1 as D (5 bases). V was trimmed by 4 bases and J by 1 base, leaving 10 bases between them. The V gene's germline CDR1 is MNHEY and CDR2 SVGAGI. This CDR3 has 14 amino acids. CDR3 in amino acids: CASSFNDRNTEAFF. In nucleotides, the CDR3 is TGTGCCAGCAGTTTCAACGACAGGAACACTGAAGCTTTCTTT.

V usage is TRBV4-2 and J usage is TRBJ2-7, with TRBD1 matching 9 bases. From germline, CDR1 is LGHNA and CDR2 YNFKEQ. The V and J ends lost 1 base and 2 bases, in that order; junction bases with no gene match: 6. The CDR3 has 16 residues. The CDR3 region is CASSQVRGQGTYEQYF. CDR3 bases: TGTGCCAGCAGCCAAGTACGAGGACAGGGGACCTACGAGCAGTACTTC.

The genes are TRBV19 and TRBJ1-5; no definite D call. This CDR3 is 15 amino acids long. Germline-derived CDR1 and CDR2 are LNHDA and SQIVND (reference sequence). Trimming took off 4 bases at V and 0 bases at J, with 10 bases between the two ends. CDR3 protein: CASSTTSVSNQPQHF. Written as DNA, the CDR3 is TGTGCCAGTAGTACCACTTCGGTTAGCAATCAGCCCCAGCATTTT.

Written as DNA, the CDR3 is TGTGCCAGCAGCTTAGTACGGTCGAACACCGGGGAGCTGTTTTTT. This translates into CASSLVRSNTGELFF. This chain links TRBV7-2 with TRBJ2-2, with no clear D. The length of the CDR3 is 15 residues. Trimming removed 1 base at V and 0 bases at J, with 6 bases between. Germline V CDR1 and CDR2: SGHTA, FQGNSA.

This sequence joins TRBV5-4 and TRBJ1-6; a possible D gene is TRBD1 (5 bases). This CDR3 comprises 14 residues. In germline, CDR1 is SGHNT, CDR2 YYREEE (reference sequence). The V end was cut by 1 base, the J end by 9 bases, with 11 bases between. CDR3 bases: TGTGCCAGCAGCTTGATGGGGGGGGGTTCACCCCTCCACTTT. Protein product: CASSLMGGGSPLHF.

The genes are TRBV28 and TRBJ1-6; D may be TRBD1 (5 bases). V lost 2 bases, J lost 11 bases, and 22 bases lay in between. Germline V gene sequence: CDR1 MDHEN, CDR2 SYDVKM. The CDR3 is 17 residues long. This CDR3 reads CASSLTTSGGGSTPLHF. The CDR3 DNA follows: TGTGCCAGCAGTTTAACTACCTCCGGGGGGGGATCAACACCCCTCCACTTT.

This clone was observed a single time. This chain links TRBV11-2 with TRBJ1-2; possible D gene TRBD1, 5 bases. Germline CDR1 is SGHAT and CDR2 is FQNNGV. This CDR3 spans 14 amino acids. Trimming removed 5 bases from V and 10 bases from J, with 20 bases in between. Here the CDR3 reads CASSPRVVGRLYTF. In nucleotides, the CDR3 is TGTGCCAGCAGCCCCCGGGTGGTGGGGCGCCTCTACACCTTC.

This chain joins TRBV7-9 and TRBJ1-1, with D possibly TRBD1 on 5 matching bases. V lost 5 bases to trimming and J lost 3 bases, with 22 bases between them. This CDR3 has 17 amino acids. CDR1 is SEHNR, CDR2 FQNEAQ, per germline (reference sequence). The CDR3 nucleotides are TGTGCCAGCAGCCCACGGAACGAAGCAGGGATCTACACTGAAGCTTTCTTT. Translation gives CASSPRNEAGIYTEAFF.

The chain employs TRBV15 and TRBJ2-5; 11 bases line up with TRBD2. From germline, CDR1 is LNHNV and CDR2 YYDKDF (reference sequence). The CDR3 spans 18 residues. The V gene end was trimmed by 4 bases and the J gene end by 3 bases; junction bases not matched to a gene: 13. CDR3 nucleotides: TGTGCCACCAGCACCCTAGCGGGGGGTCTGCATATTGAAGAGACCCAGTACTTC. Residues: CATSTLAGGLHIEETQYF.

V is TRBV6-6 and J is TRBJ2-3; D not certain. The CDR3 is 12 residues long. Germline V gene lookup returns CDR1 MNHNY and CDR2 SVGAGI (reference sequence). Trimming took 7 bases from V and 3 from J, leaving 8 bases between them. The CDR3 DNA reads as TGTGCCAGCAATGACTGGACAGATACGCAGTATTTT. Translated: CASNDWTDTQYF.

The V and J genes are TRBV13 and TRBJ1-1, with D perhaps TRBD1 (5 bases). Trimming cost V 5 bases and J 2 bases, with 9 bases left between them. Germline CDR1 reads PRHDT; CDR2 reads FYEKMQ (reference sequence). The CDR3 contains 13 residues. CDR3 amino acids: CASSMGLNTEAFF. Written as DNA, the CDR3 is TGTGCCAGCAGCATGGGACTCAACACTGAAGCTTTCTTT.

V is TRBV4-3 and J is TRBJ2-6; 7 positions match TRBD1. The germline gives CDR1 LGHNA, CDR2 YSLEER. CDR3 size: 15 residues. The ends lost 5 bases at V and 3 bases at J; junction bases unmatched: 4. As DNA, the CDR3 is TGCGCCAGCAGCGTCAGGGGGATTGGGGCCAACGTCCTGACTTTC. As protein: CASSVRGIGANVLTF.

V usage is TRBV7-2 and J usage is TRBJ1-3; D not resolved. With 1 base removed from V and 0 bases from J, the gap between germline ends came to 7 bases. The CDR3 loop spans 15 amino acids. Looked up from germline, CDR1 is SGHTA and CDR2 is FQGNSA. For the CDR3, the DNA is TGTGCCAGCAGCTTAGGCGCGTCCTCTGGAAACACCATATATTTT. As protein: CASSLGASSGNTIYF.

The chain recombines TRBV6-5 with TRBJ2-7; 9 bases match TRBD1. The trim removed 0 bases at V and 5 bases at J, leaving 8 bases unmatched. This CDR3 comprises 16 residues. CDR1 and CDR2 (germline): MNHEY, SVGAGI. CDR3 DNA sequence: TGTGCCAGCAGTTACTCGGGACAGGGCGTTGTAAACGAGCAGTACTTC. Its translation is CASSYSGQGVVNEQYF.

The chain couples TRBV7-3 to TRBJ1-1, with no clear D. The CDR3 has 13 amino acids. The V gene lost 1 base and the J gene lost 1 base, with 4 bases spanning the gap. Germline V gene sequence: CDR1 SGHTA, CDR2 FQGTGA. In DNA, the CDR3 is TGTGCCAGCAGCTTAAGGCAGAACACTGAAGCTTTCTTT. It is translated as CASSLRQNTEAFF.

A word on this clone: Within the sample, other DNA sequences also encode this same CDR3. The chain has TRBV7-9 and TRBJ1-6, with 7 bases matching TRBD1. Germline lookup yields CDR1 SEHNR and CDR2 FQNEAQ (reference sequence). The CDR3 loop spans 16 amino acids. V trimming: 2 bases; J trimming: 7 bases; junction bases outside the gene matches: 8. The CDR3 here is CASSLSPGQKNSPLHF. The CDR3, as DNA: TGTGCCAGCAGCTTATCACCGGGACAGAAGAATTCACCCCTCCACTTT. The whole variable domain, remainder taken from reference TRBV7-9 and TRBJ1-6, is DTGVSQNPRHKITKRGQNVTFRCDPISEHNRLYWYRQTLGQGPEFLTYFQNEAQLEKSRLLSDRFSAERPKGSFSTLEIQRTEQGDSAMYLCASSLSPGQKNSPLHFGNGTRLTVT.

The CDR3 region has the DNA TGTGCCAGCAGTTTAGGGGGCGATGAAAAACTGTTTTTT. Its translation is CASSLGGDEKLFF. The chain has TRBV28 and TRBJ1-4, with D maybe TRBD1 (6 bases). Trimming left V 2 bases short and J 6 bases short, with 7 bases between. Per the germline V gene, CDR1 is MDHEN and CDR2 is SYDVKM. There are 13 residues in the CDR3.

The CDR3 sequence is CASNDFFTDTQYF. The CDR3 region has the DNA TGTGCCAGCAATGACTTCTTCACAGATACGCAGTATTTT. The genes are TRBV2 and TRBJ2-3, with unresolved D. CDR3 size: 13 residues. V lost 7 bases to trimming and J lost 2 bases, with 10 bases between them. In germline, CDR1 is SNHLY, CDR2 FYNNEI.

The chain employs TRBV5-1 and TRBJ2-3, with a possible D match to TRBD2 (5 bases). The CDR3 is 16 residues long. V was pared by 0 bases and J by 5 bases, with 16 bases between. Germline CDR1 and CDR2: SGHRS and YFSETQ. The CDR3 nucleotides are TGCGCCAGCAGCTTGGGCGGATGGGGAGTCGGAGATACGCAGTATTTT. Translated, it gives CASSLGGWGVGDTQYF. The variable domain in full, completed from reference TRBV5-1 and TRBJ2-3, reads KAGVTQTPRYLIKTRGQQVTLSCSPISGHRSVSWYQQTPGQGLQFLFEYFSETQRNKGNFPGRFSGRQFSNSRSEMNVSTLELGDSALYLCASSLGGWGVGDTQYFGPGTRLTVL.